The T cell receptor (beta chain) under discussion was sequenced for a study of blood T cell repertoires in COVID-19 (dated by TCRdb to about 2020). For the wider study: Samples covering the acute and convalescent phases of COVID-19 were provided by collaborators in the United States, Italy and Spain. The prospective study material was composed of cDNA or gDNA derived from T cells, B-cell-depleted T cells, or PBMCs. HLA class I and class II types, where available, came from metadata supplied by the sample provider rather than from assay-based typing. The repertoires were made available in a free public database intended to serve as a resource for research on the immune response to SARS-CoV-2. Samples came from the ongoing ImmuneRACE study (first 160 participants) plus 1,254 subjects from 6 global collaborators. Nearly every sample came with metadata listing a de-identified subject ID, COVID-19 status, age in years and sex. Subjects who had been exposed to COVID-19, were actively infected with it, or had recovered from it provided the deeply sampled blood TCRbeta repertoires that made up the dataset. The paper as a whole reports these results and caveats: The quantity of clinical and demographic metadata differed by source and by participant and was supplied without curation.

Enrolling through a virtual design, the prospective study's participants ranged in age from roughly 18 to 90 years and lived across approximately 25 United States geographic areas. In the prospective study, participants were assigned to cohorts based on the clinical history participants reported in a screening survey and a study questionnaire. In the prospective study, mobile phlebotomists collected whole blood, serum and a nasopharyngeal or oropharyngeal swab from each participant. Over an approximately 2-month period, participants in the prospective study had the option of providing additional blood draws and questionnaires. Prospective study blood samples were shipped either frozen or at room temperature before DNA extraction. As for this clone: Its antigen remains unidentified. One base away there is no much larger clone; base qualities are not given.

The immunoSEQ Assay, a bias-controlled multiplex PCR, was used to amplify TCRbeta CDR3 regions from genomic DNA. In the paper's pipeline: The number of nucleated cells in each sample was estimated by amplification of reference gene primers within the assay. Sequence reads were collapsed and filtered to measure the absolute abundance of every unique TCRbeta CDR3 rearrangement. Productive Simpson clonality was computed per sample as the square root of Simpson's diversity index over productive rearrangements. This is the immuneACCESS table as TCRdb keeps it, with only in-frame sequences that have V and J called. A part of the clones is gone; compared with another copy, unresolved V genes explain less than half, and the rest is unexplained. The V and J calls and clone size were taken over from that table, and D and trimming were inferred from the DNA. The sample table shows around 450,000 clones, and roughly 87% are seen once. The top ten clonotypes cover just under 2% of the sample.

The sequence came from a young woman with acute COVID-19. Sequenced input: PBMCs or T cells enriched from blood (not recorded which).

The encoded CDR3 is CASSLVQPNMNTEAFF. The sequence in DNA is TGTGCCAGCAGCTTAGTACAGCCAAATATGAACACTGAAGCTTTCTTT. The V gene is TRBV7-2 and the J gene is TRBJ1-1; no confident D gene assignment can be made. Trimming takes 1 base from V and 0 bases from J, and the germline ends sit 12 bases apart. Taken from the germline V gene, the CDR1 and CDR2 loops are SGHTA and FQGNSA. Including the terminal cysteine and phenylalanine, the CDR3 comprises 16 residues. The retained sequence is limited to the CDR3, 48 bases, with the frame set at the first base.